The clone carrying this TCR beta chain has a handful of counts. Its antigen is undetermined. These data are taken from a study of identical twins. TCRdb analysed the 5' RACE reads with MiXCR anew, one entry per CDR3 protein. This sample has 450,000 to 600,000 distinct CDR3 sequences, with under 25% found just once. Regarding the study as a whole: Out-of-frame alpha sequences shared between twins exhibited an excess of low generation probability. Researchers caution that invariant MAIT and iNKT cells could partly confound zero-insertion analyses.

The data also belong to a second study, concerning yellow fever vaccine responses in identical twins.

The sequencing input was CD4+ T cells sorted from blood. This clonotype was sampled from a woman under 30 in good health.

The CDR3 DNA sequence: TGCGCCAGCAGCTTCCGTTTGTCTCTGGGGGCAAGTACTGAAGCTTTCTTT. This translates into CASSFRLSLGASTEAFF. The rearrangement links TRBV5-1 to TRBJ1-1; maybe TRBD1 (6 bases). Germline V gene data show CDR1 as SGHRS and CDR2 as YFSETQ. This CDR3 has 17 amino acids. V shed 2 bases and J shed 5 bases, with 22 bases lying between them.